The rows below give T cell receptor beta chains drawn from one sample of a study of beta chain features in type 1 diabetes. Data came from immunoSEQ multiplex PCR; TCRdb stores just in-frame clones and leaves some out. The data contain under 500,000 clones, over 25% of them singletons. The material sequenced was naive CD4+ T cells from blood. The origin of the receptors is a man aged 18 to 30 in good health. The CDR3 runs from the conserved cysteine through the conserved F or W. Fields, in order: J gene, clone size, V gene, D gene, CDR3 DNA, CDR3 protein. The D gene is left open where the match is weak. Clone size is shown for a subset of rows, as once, few, many or a class of expanded clone.

J gene: TRBJ1-1
clone size: few
V gene: TRBV4-3
D gene: -
CDR3 DNA: TGCGCCAGCAGCCAAGATATAACCGGCGGGGTGAACACTGAAGCTTTCTTT
CDR3 protein: CASSQDITGGVNTEAFF

J gene: TRBJ2-5
clone size: few
V gene: TRBV13
D gene: -
CDR3 DNA: TGTGCCAGCAGTCGTCAGGAGGGGCAGGAGACCCAGTACTTC
CDR3 protein: CASSRQEGQETQYF

J gene: TRBJ2-1
clone size: -
V gene: TRBV7-9
D gene: -
CDR3 DNA: TGTGCCAGCAGCTTAGGGATTCAGGGTAGGGAGCAGTTCTTC
CDR3 protein: CASSLGIQGREQFF

J gene: TRBJ2-7
clone size: -
V gene: TRBV30
D gene: -
CDR3 DNA: TGTGCCTGGGGATCTGCCTACGAGCAGTACTTC
CDR3 protein: CAWGSAYEQYF

J gene: TRBJ2-1
clone size: few
V gene: TRBV5-1
D gene: -
CDR3 DNA: TGCGCCAGCAGCTTGGCCTCCGACTACAATGAGCAGTTCTTC
CDR3 protein: CASSLASDYNEQFF

J gene: TRBJ2-2
clone size: few
V gene: TRBV27
D gene: -
CDR3 DNA: TGTGCCAGCAGTTCTTGGACATTGAACACCGGGGAGCTGTTTTTT
CDR3 protein: CASSSWTLNTGELFF

J gene: TRBJ2-1
clone size: few
V gene: TRBV28
D gene: TRBD2
CDR3 DNA: TGTGCCAGCAGAAAGGGCGGGAGCTCCTACAATGAGCAGTTCTTC
CDR3 protein: CASRKGGSSYNEQFF

J gene: TRBJ2-1
clone size: -
V gene: TRBV7-9
D gene: TRBD2
CDR3 DNA: TGTGCCAGCAGCCCTGTGACTAGCGGGAGGCAAAGGAATGAGCAGTTCTTC
CDR3 protein: CASSPVTSGRQRNEQFF

J gene: TRBJ2-7
clone size: -
V gene: TRBV10-3
D gene: -
CDR3 DNA: TGTGCCATCGCTACCGGGACAACGTACTACGAGCAGTACTTC
CDR3 protein: CAIATGTTYYEQYF

J gene: TRBJ2-1
clone size: -
V gene: TRBV5-1
D gene: TRBD2
CDR3 DNA: TGCGCCAGCAGGCGGACTAGCGGGACTCAAAATGAGCAGTTCTTC
CDR3 protein: CASRRTSGTQNEQFF

J gene: TRBJ1-5
clone size: -
V gene: TRBV7-2
D gene: -
CDR3 DNA: TGTGCCAGCAGCTTAGATACGGGGAGCAATCAGCCCCAGCATTTT
CDR3 protein: CASSLDTGSNQPQHF

J gene: TRBJ2-2
clone size: -
V gene: TRBV29-1
D gene: TRBD2
CDR3 DNA: TGCAGCGTTGAGGGGACTAGCTACGGGGAGCTGTTTTTT
CDR3 protein: CSVEGTSYGELFF

J gene: TRBJ2-1
clone size: few
V gene: TRBV29-1
D gene: -
CDR3 DNA: TGCAGCGATGCACCCGGAAATGGGTTGCAGTTCTTC
CDR3 protein: CSDAPGNGLQFF

J gene: TRBJ2-1
clone size: few
V gene: TRBV25-1
D gene: -
CDR3 DNA: TGTGCCAGCAGTGAAAACCTGGCCGCTGGCCATGAGCAGTTCTTC
CDR3 protein: CASSENLAAGHEQFF

J gene: TRBJ2-5
clone size: few
V gene: TRBV7-8
D gene: TRBD2
CDR3 DNA: TGTGCCAGCAGCTTAGCTCATGGGGTAGCGGGACCAGAGACCCAGTACTTC
CDR3 protein: CASSLAHGVAGPETQYF

J gene: TRBJ2-7
clone size: -
V gene: TRBV14
D gene: -
CDR3 DNA: TGTGCCAGCAGCGTGGGACACTCCTACGAGCAGTACTTC
CDR3 protein: CASSVGHSYEQYF

J gene: TRBJ2-1
clone size: once
V gene: TRBV6-6
D gene: -
CDR3 DNA: TGTGCCAGCAGTGTGGGTTTTAGCTCCTACAATGAGCAGTTCTTC
CDR3 protein: CASSVGFSSYNEQFF

J gene: TRBJ2-3
clone size: -
V gene: TRBV5-1
D gene: -
CDR3 DNA: TGCGCCAGCAGCTTGACGGAAGATACGCAGTATTTT
CDR3 protein: CASSLTEDTQYF

J gene: TRBJ2-6
clone size: few
V gene: TRBV30
D gene: -
CDR3 DNA: TGTGCCTGGAGCGCTATATCTGGGGCCAACGTCCTGACTTTC
CDR3 protein: CAWSAISGANVLTF

J gene: TRBJ2-1
clone size: -
V gene: TRBV28
D gene: -
CDR3 DNA: TGTGCCAGCAGTTTATTGGGGACTGCGGGCTATGAGCAGTTCTTC
CDR3 protein: CASSLLGTAGYEQFF

J gene: TRBJ2-7
clone size: few
V gene: TRBV6-1
D gene: -
CDR3 DNA: TGTGCCAGCAGGAAGGAGTCCTACGAGCAGTACTTC
CDR3 protein: CASRKESYEQYF

J gene: TRBJ2-1
clone size: few
V gene: TRBV7-2
D gene: -
CDR3 DNA: TGTGCCAGCAGCTTAGGGGCGGGCTCCTACAATGAGCAGTTCTTC
CDR3 protein: CASSLGAGSYNEQFF

J gene: TRBJ2-5
clone size: -
V gene: TRBV28
D gene: -
CDR3 DNA: TGTGCCAGCAGAGACCCTGACTATCAAGAGACCCAGTACTTC
CDR3 protein: CASRDPDYQETQYF

J gene: TRBJ2-1
clone size: -
V gene: TRBV29-1
D gene: TRBD2
CDR3 DNA: TGCAGCGCCTTAGCGGGACGGGAGGGCAATGAGCAGTTCTTC
CDR3 protein: CSALAGREGNEQFF

J gene: TRBJ2-7
clone size: -
V gene: TRBV6-6
D gene: -
CDR3 DNA: TGTGCCAGCAGTTTTGACACCCTCTACGAGCAGTACTTC
CDR3 protein: CASSFDTLYEQYF

J gene: TRBJ2-1
clone size: -
V gene: TRBV10-3
D gene: TRBD2
CDR3 DNA: TGTGCCATCAGGGCTTACGACGGACTAGCGACCTACAATGAGCAGTTCTTC
CDR3 protein: CAIRAYDGLATYNEQFF

J gene: TRBJ2-5
clone size: -
V gene: TRBV28
D gene: -
CDR3 DNA: TGTGCCACCAAAAGGAGAGGGGAGACCCAGTACTTC
CDR3 protein: CATKRRGETQYF

J gene: TRBJ1-1
clone size: -
V gene: TRBV5-1
D gene: TRBD1
CDR3 DNA: TGCGCCAGCAGCTATCCGGGGACAGGGCTTCCGAACACTGAAGCTTTCTTT
CDR3 protein: CASSYPGTGLPNTEAFF

J gene: TRBJ1-1
clone size: -
V gene: TRBV7-2
D gene: -
CDR3 DNA: TGTGCCAGCAGCTCACTAAACATCGCCGAAGCTTTCTTT
CDR3 protein: CASSSLNIAEAFF

J gene: TRBJ1-5
clone size: -
V gene: TRBV12-5
D gene: -
CDR3 DNA: TGTGCTAGTGGAGATAGCAATCAGCCCCAGCATTTT
CDR3 protein: CASGDSNQPQHF

J gene: TRBJ2-7
clone size: -
V gene: TRBV29-1
D gene: -
CDR3 DNA: TGCAGCGTTGGAAAAGGAGAAGCCTACGAGCAGTACTTC
CDR3 protein: CSVGKGEAYEQYF

J gene: TRBJ2-1
clone size: -
V gene: TRBV28
D gene: -
CDR3 DNA: TGTGCCAGCGGATCGTCGTCACGAGGCAATGAGCAGTTCTTC
CDR3 protein: CASGSSSRGNEQFF

J gene: TRBJ2-5
clone size: -
V gene: TRBV7-9
D gene: -
CDR3 DNA: TGTGCCAGCAGCTTATCTCAGCAAGGGACCCAGTACTTC
CDR3 protein: CASSLSQQGTQYF

J gene: TRBJ2-4
clone size: -
V gene: TRBV21-1
D gene: -
CDR3 DNA: TGTGCCAGCAGCGCTCACAGGGAGAGGGAAGCCAAAAACATTCAGTACTTC
CDR3 protein: CASSAHREREAKNIQYF

J gene: TRBJ2-3
clone size: -
V gene: TRBV15
D gene: TRBD2
CDR3 DNA: TGTGCCACCAGCAGAGCCTCGGGAGGCGATACGCAGTATTTT
CDR3 protein: CATSRASGGDTQYF

J gene: TRBJ2-7
clone size: -
V gene: TRBV30
D gene: -
CDR3 DNA: TGTGCCTGGAGTCCCGAGACGAGGGGCGAGCAGTACTTC
CDR3 protein: CAWSPETRGEQYF

J gene: TRBJ2-7
clone size: -
V gene: TRBV7-2
D gene: -
CDR3 DNA: TGTGCCAGCAGCTTAGACGGAGGAGGGAACGAGCAGTACTTC
CDR3 protein: CASSLDGGGNEQYF

J gene: TRBJ2-2
clone size: few
V gene: TRBV30
D gene: TRBD1
CDR3 DNA: TGTGCCTGGAGGGAAACAGGGGGCCGGGAGCTGTTTTTT
CDR3 protein: CAWRETGGRELFF

J gene: TRBJ1-5
clone size: few
V gene: TRBV6-1
D gene: TRBD1
CDR3 DNA: TGTGCCAGCAGTCCCACAGGGGGAAGGGGTCAGCCCCAGCATTTT
CDR3 protein: CASSPTGGRGQPQHF

J gene: TRBJ2-5
clone size: few
V gene: TRBV7-2
D gene: -
CDR3 DNA: TGTGCCAGCAGCTTAACAGGCGGAGCGCGCGCCCAGTACTTC
CDR3 protein: CASSLTGGARAQYF

J gene: TRBJ1-1
clone size: few
V gene: TRBV30
D gene: -
CDR3 DNA: TGTGCCTGGAGTGTCGGGGGATCGAACACTGAAGCTTTCTTT
CDR3 protein: CAWSVGGSNTEAFF